The present T cell receptor (beta chain) was sequenced within a study of shared clonotypes between healthy human individuals. Genomic DNA per cell subset filled all wells of several immunoSEQ plates. Only in-frame clones appear in the TCRdb table, and some are missing; sequencing was by immunoSEQ multiplex PCR. Of about 480,000 clones detected, about 79% appear once; the ten largest clones hold around 12%. Sequences were obtained from PBMCs. The sequence came from a woman between 40 and 55 years old in good health. Some clones in this sample may be carry-over from other donors' samples.

The CDR3 coding sequence is TGTGCCAGCAGCCCGACAGGGACCCTAGGGGACATTCAGTACTTC. Protein: CASSPTGTLGDIQYF. The chain recombines TRBV11-2 with TRBJ2-4; 7 bases are a match to TRBD1. J was trimmed by 8 bases and V by 5 bases; bases with no gene match: 12. The length of the CDR3 is 15 residues. Germline V gene data show CDR1 as SGHAT and CDR2 as FQNNGV.